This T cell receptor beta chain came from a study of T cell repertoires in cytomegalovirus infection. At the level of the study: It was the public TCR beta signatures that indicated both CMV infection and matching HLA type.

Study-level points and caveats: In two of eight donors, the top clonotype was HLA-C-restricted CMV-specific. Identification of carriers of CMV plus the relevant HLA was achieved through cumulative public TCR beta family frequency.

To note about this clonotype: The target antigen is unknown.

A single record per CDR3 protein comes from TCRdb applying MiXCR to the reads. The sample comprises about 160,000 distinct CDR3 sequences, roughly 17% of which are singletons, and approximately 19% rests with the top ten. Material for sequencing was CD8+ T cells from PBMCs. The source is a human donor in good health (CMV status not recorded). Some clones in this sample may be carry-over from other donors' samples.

CDR3 residues: CASSRLRGQGVGTEAFF. The CDR3 DNA sequence: TGTGCCAGCAGCCGACTTAGGGGACAGGGGGTGGGCACTGAAGCTTTCTTT. The chain employs TRBV6-2 or TRBV6-3 and TRBJ1-1; TRBD1 agrees at 11 bases. CDR3 length: 17 amino acids. Germline V gives CDR1 MNHEY, CDR2 SVGEGT. After removal of 6 bases from V and 4 bases from J, the junction contained 13 bases not matched to a gene.